The 21 T cell receptor beta chains presented below share a single source sample, sequenced in a study of T cells after yellow fever vaccination. TCRdb itself ran the 5' RACE reads through MiXCR, one entry per CDR3 protein. The repertoire consists of 450,000 to 650,000 distinct CDR3 sequences, with about 14% occurring once and the leading ten covering roughly 13%. The source material was PBMCs, sampled on the day of the yellow fever booster vaccination. The receptors were sampled from a man aged 25-45 years who received the YFV17D yellow fever vaccine.

The sample holds a few counts of this clonotype. This chain uses TRBV10-3 with TRBJ2-2; the D gene could be TRBD1 or TRBD2 (7 bases each). This CDR3 comprises 16 residues. CDR1 and CDR2 from the germline V gene are ENHRY and SYGVKD. V lost 6 bases, J lost 1 base, and 15 bases lay in between. CDR3 DNA: TGTGCCATCAGCCAGGGGGGGGGCTTGAACACCGGGGAGCTGTTTTTT. Protein: CAISQGGGLNTGELFF.

J is TRBJ2-7 and V is TRBV11-2; perhaps TRBD2 as D (5 bases). The CDR3 contains 15 residues. Trimming removed 1 base at V and 2 bases at J, with 12 bases between. CDR1 is SGHAT, CDR2 FQNNGV, per germline. CDR3 sequence reads: CASSLGPSSTYEQYF. The CDR3 nucleotides read TGTGCCAGCAGCTTAGGCCCTAGCTCTACCTACGAGCAGTACTTC. The full variable domain, completed using reference TRBV11-2 and TRBJ2-7, is EAGVAQSPRYKIIEKRQSVAFWCNPISGHATLYWYQQILGQGPKLLIQFQNNGVVDDSQLPKDRFSAERLKGVDSTLKIQPAKLEDSAVYLCASSLGPSSTYEQYFGPGTRLTVT.

This clonotype showed up just a few times. The chain joins TRBV2 to TRBJ1-4; D perhaps matches TRBD1 (6 bases). Germline CDR1 and CDR2: SNHLY and FYNNEI. Trimming left V 8 bases short and J 6 bases short, with 13 bases between. This CDR3 comprises 13 residues. The CDR3 coding sequence is TGTGCCAGCTGTGGAAACAGGGATGAAAAACTGTTTTTT. It encodes CASCGNRDEKLFF.

This clonotype was found a few times. The chain carries TRBV12-3 or TRBV12-4 and TRBJ2-3, with 8 bases identical to TRBD2. Trimming removed 6 bases from V and 6 bases from J; junction bases left unmatched: 14. CDR3 size: 16 residues. In DNA form, the CDR3 reads TGTGCCAGCAGCCCACAACCGGGACTAGATGAGGATACGCAGTATTTT. This encodes CASSPQPGLDEDTQYF.

This clonotype was counted only a few times. V is TRBV28 and J is TRBJ2-5, with 11 bases identical to TRBD2. CDR1 is MDHEN and CDR2 is SYDVKM in the germline V gene. V gave up 3 bases and J gave up 7 bases; unmatched junction bases: 1. CDR3 size: 13 residues. The CDR3 DNA follows: TGTGCCAGCAGTTTTAGCGGGGGGGGGACCCAGTACTTC. Translating it yields CASSFSGGGTQYF.

This clonotype was counted ten times or more. The chain joins TRBV9 to TRBJ2-3; maybe TRBD1 (5 bases). The V end lost 0 bases, the J end lost 1 base, and 9 bases lay between the germline ends. CDR1 SGDLS and CDR2 YYNGEE come from the germline V gene. The CDR3 is 15 amino acids. The CDR3 nucleotides read TGTGCCAGCAGCGTAGAGGTACAGGGCACAGATACGCAGTATTTT. Translated, it gives CASSVEVQGTDTQYF.

This chain links TRBV19 with TRBJ2-5; TRBD2 agrees at 7 bases. J lost 8 bases, V lost 1 base, and 10 bases had no gene match. This CDR3 region has 15 residues. The germline V gene encodes CDR1 LNHDA and CDR2 SQIVND (reference sequence). The CDR3 spells CASSIGDYLSDTQYF. CDR3 coding DNA: TGTGCCAGTAGTATAGGGGACTACCTTTCGGATACCCAGTACTTC. Combining the CDR3 with reference TRBV19 and TRBJ2-5 gives the whole variable domain DGGITQSPKYLFRKEGQNVTLSCEQNLNHDAMYWYRQDPGQGLRLIYYSQIVNDFQKGDIAEGYSVSREKKESFPLTVTSAQKNPTAFYLCASSIGDYLSDTQYFGPGTRLLVL.

The gene calls are TRBV5-1 and TRBJ2-5, with TRBD2 identical over 9 bases. The CDR3 runs to 15 residues. Germline V lookup: CDR1 SGHRS, CDR2 YFSETQ. With V trimmed by 4 bases and J by 3 bases, 7 bases remained unmatched. CDR3 loop: CASSAAGTSKETQYF. Written as DNA, the CDR3 is TGCGCCAGCAGCGCCGCCGGGACTAGCAAAGAGACCCAGTACTTC.

CDR3 DNA sequence: TGTGCCAGCAGCCAGGGAAGCGGGTCAGATACGCAGTATTTT. This codes for CASSQGSGSDTQYF. The chain joins TRBV4-2 to TRBJ2-3, with D possibly being TRBD2 (6 bases). The CDR3 has 14 amino acids. Trimming pared 3 bases from V and 4 bases from J, leaving 11 bases between. Germline CDR1 LGHNA, CDR2 YNFKEQ.

This clonotype showed up just a few times. The chain uses TRBV2 and TRBJ2-7; 11 bases align to TRBD2. There are 17 residues in the CDR3. Germline CDR1 SNHLY, CDR2 FYNNEI. J was trimmed by 3 bases and V by 0 bases; bases with no gene match: 7. CDR3 sequence reads: CASSEAPLAGEIYEQYF. In nucleotides, the CDR3 is TGTGCCAGCAGTGAAGCGCCACTAGCGGGAGAGATCTACGAGCAGTACTTC.

This clonotype was seen a handful of times. The V gene is TRBV29-1, the J gene TRBJ2-1, with D perhaps TRBD1 (5 bases). CDR1 and CDR2 from the germline V gene are SQVTM and ANQGSEA. The V and J ends lost 0 bases and 0 bases respectively, with 9 bases between them. The CDR3 contains 15 residues. CDR3 DNA: TGCAGCGTTGAAGATGACAGAAGCTCCTACAATGAGCAGTTCTTC. Its protein product is CSVEDDRSSYNEQFF.

The rearrangement joins TRBV7-2 to TRBJ2-1, with TRBD2 matching over 8 bases. V gave up 0 bases and J gave up 5 bases; unmatched junction bases: 9. The length of the CDR3 is 17 residues. The germline gives CDR1 SGHTA, CDR2 FQGNSA. In DNA form, the CDR3 reads TGTGCCAGCAGCTTAGCCTTTGGACTAGCTCATCACAATGAGCAGTTCTTC. It is translated as CASSLAFGLAHHNEQFF.

The V gene is TRBV6-4, the J gene TRBJ2-7; TRBD2 might be the D (5 bases). This CDR3 contains 17 residues. Trimming pared 6 bases from V and 4 bases from J, leaving 25 bases between. Germline V gene lookup returns CDR1 MRHNA and CDR2 SNTAGT. CDR3 coding DNA: TGTGCCAGCAGGAATACGGACTCCGCGATGTTAGTATACGAGCAGTACTTC. Translating it yields CASRNTDSAMLVYEQYF.

This clonotype was seen a few times. The chain combines TRBV28 with TRBJ2-5, with 7 bases fitting TRBD2. Trimming removed 5 bases from V and 13 bases from J; junction bases left unmatched: 16. The CDR3 length is 14 residues. Germline V gene data show CDR1 as MDHEN and CDR2 as SYDVKM. CDR3 loop: CASSAPGLMSGAYF. The CDR3 DNA reads as TGTGCCAGCAGTGCACCCGGGTTGATGAGCGGGGCGTACTTC.

This clonotype occurred a few times. V gene TRBV10-3 combines with J gene TRBJ2-3; a possible D gene is TRBD1 (5 bases). The germline gives CDR1 ENHRY, CDR2 SYGVKD. The CDR3 consists of 19 residues. V shed 7 bases and J shed 2 bases, with 28 bases lying between them. DNA for the CDR3: TGTGCCATCACCGGAATAGGGGCCAACTTGAGCCGCGCCACAGATACGCAGTATTTT. This sequence encodes CAITGIGANLSRATDTQYF.

This clonotype has more than one count but fewer than ten. The V gene is TRBV25-1, the J gene TRBJ2-2, with TRBD1 as a possible D gene (6 bases). Germline V lookup: CDR1 MGHDK, CDR2 SYGVNS. The CDR3 loop spans 15 amino acids. V was shortened by 5 bases and J by 7 bases, with 17 bases between the two germline ends. The CDR3 is CASSPTTGLGGELFF. In nucleotides, the CDR3 is TGTGCCAGCAGTCCCACTACAGGGTTGGGCGGGGAGCTGTTTTTT.

The table lists this clonotype with a few counts. V is TRBV11-1 and J is TRBJ2-5; 9 nucleotides line up with TRBD1. CDR1 is SGHAT, CDR2 FQDESV, per germline (reference sequence). The CDR3 loop spans 16 amino acids. Trimming at V came to 2 bases and at J to 6 bases, leaving 10 bases not matched to a gene. CDR3 sequence: CASSLSDRGYSKTQYF. In nucleotides, the CDR3 is TGTGCCAGCAGCTTATCCGACAGGGGGTACTCCAAGACCCAGTACTTC. The full variable domain, in which reference TRBV11-1 and TRBJ2-5 provide the parts outside the CDR3, is EAEVAQSPRYKITEKSQAVAFWCDPISGHATLYWYRQILGQGPELLVQFQDESVVDDSQLPKDRFSAERLKGVDSTLKIQPAELGDSAMYLCASSLSDRGYSKTQYFGPGTRLLVL.

The sample holds many counts of this clonotype. CDR3 in amino acids: CSARPRRILNEQFF. The CDR3 bases are TGCAGTGCTAGACCCAGGAGGATATTGAATGAGCAGTTCTTC. The chain uses TRBV20-1 and TRBJ2-1; D may be TRBD2 (5 bases). V shed 2 bases and J shed 7 bases, with 15 bases lying between them. Germline assignment: CDR1 DFQATT and CDR2 SNEGSKA (reference sequence). CDR3 size: 14 residues.

This clonotype was observed a few times. The chain combines TRBV21-1 with TRBJ2-3; the D segment call TRBD1 is taken from the table without a DNA check. TRBV21-1 corresponds to a pseudogene. This CDR3 is built from 13 residues. The CDR3, as DNA: TGTGCCAGGGGGCTCATGAGCACAGATACGCAGTATTTT. Amino acids: CARGLMSTDTQYF.

The gene calls are TRBV18 and TRBJ2-5, with a weak D call TRBD1 (5 bases). The ends were cut back, 2 bases at V and 0 bases at J, with 13 bases in the middle. CDR1 and CDR2 (germline): KGHSH, LQKENI. The CDR3 extends over 16 amino acids. CDR3 loop: CASSPGASTYQETQYF. As DNA, the CDR3 is TGTGCCAGCTCACCAGGGGCATCTACGTACCAAGAGACCCAGTACTTC.

In its sample, this clonotype was seen a few times. V is TRBV7-8 and J is TRBJ2-5, with D unresolved. V was cut by 5 bases and J by 1 base, with 8 bases left in between. Per the germline V gene, CDR1 is SGHVS and CDR2 is FQNEAQ. The CDR3 loop spans 13 amino acids. The CDR3 sequence: CASSRPTQETQYF. DNA for the CDR3: TGTGCCAGCAGCCGACCCACCCAAGAGACCCAGTACTTC.